The entry below gives a single TCR beta chain sequence along with its context. This entry belongs to a study of blood T cell repertoires in COVID-19. Clones were sequenced by immunoSEQ multiplex PCR, and TCRdb holds only the in-frame ones, with some missing. The sample shows about 200,000 clones, around 91% of them seen only once. Germline CDR1 is MNHEY and CDR2 is SVGAGI. The CDR3 loop spans 15 amino acids. J was trimmed by 4 bases and V by 4 bases; bases with no gene match: 7. The sample comprised peripheral blood. This chain connects TRBV6-5 to TRBJ2-7; 10 positions match TRBD2. The receptor was isolated from a man in his fifties or sixties with acute or convalescent COVID-19. CDR3 in DNA: TGTGCCAGCAGTTCTAGCGGGAGCGGCCTGTACGAGCAGTACTTC. Amino acid sequence: CASSSSGSGLYEQYF.